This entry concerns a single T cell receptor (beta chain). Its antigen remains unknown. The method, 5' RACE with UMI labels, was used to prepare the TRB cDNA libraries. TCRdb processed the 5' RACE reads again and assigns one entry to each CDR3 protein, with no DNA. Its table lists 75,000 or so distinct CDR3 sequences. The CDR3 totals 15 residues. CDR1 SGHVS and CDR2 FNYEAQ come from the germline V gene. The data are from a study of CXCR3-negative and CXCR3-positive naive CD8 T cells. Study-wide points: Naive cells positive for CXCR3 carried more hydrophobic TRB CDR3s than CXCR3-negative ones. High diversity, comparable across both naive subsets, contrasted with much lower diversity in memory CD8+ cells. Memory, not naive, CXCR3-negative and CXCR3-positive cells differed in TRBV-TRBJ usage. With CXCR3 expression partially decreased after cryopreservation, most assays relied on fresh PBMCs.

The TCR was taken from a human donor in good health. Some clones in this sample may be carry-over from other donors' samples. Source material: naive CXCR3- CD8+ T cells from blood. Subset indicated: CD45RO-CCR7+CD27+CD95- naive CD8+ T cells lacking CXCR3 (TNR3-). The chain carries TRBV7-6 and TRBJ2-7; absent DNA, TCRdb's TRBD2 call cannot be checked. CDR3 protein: CASSDIAGAGYEQYF.